Presented here are 10 T cell receptor beta chains from one specimen sequenced in a study of blood T cell repertoires in COVID-19. Using immunoSEQ multiplex PCR, the repertoire was profiled, and TCRdb retains in-frame clones only, with some absent. The data show 95,000 to 100,000 clones, about nine tenths seen once. The sample taken for sequencing was peripheral blood. These receptors were collected from a man over 45 with acute or convalescent COVID-19.

This clone showed up just once. The V gene is TRBV11-3, the J gene TRBJ2-7, with 8 bases that match TRBD1. In germline, CDR1 is SGHNT, CDR2 YENEEA. CDR3 length equals 14 residues. J lost 5 bases, V lost 5 bases, and 8 bases had no gene match. In nucleotides, the CDR3 is TGTGCCAGCAGCGTAGCAGGGGGCGCCGACGAGCAGTACTTC. Its translation: CASSVAGGADEQYF.

The chain recombines TRBV9 with TRBJ2-3, with 7 bases fitting TRBD1. Germline assignment: CDR1 SGDLS and CDR2 YYNGEE. The CDR3 has 14 residues. Losses at the gene ends were 4 bases for V and 5 bases for J; bases not matched to a gene: 7. The CDR3 sequence: CASSNQQGKDTQYF. CDR3 sequence (DNA): TGTGCCAGCAGCAACCAACAGGGGAAAGATACGCAGTATTTT.

The chain uses TRBV7-7 and TRBJ2-7; D may be TRBD1 (6 bases). The CDR3 contains 14 residues. Germline V gene lookup returns CDR1 SSHAT and CDR2 FNYEAQ (reference sequence). The germline V and J ends were trimmed by 1 base and 6 bases, with 13 bases remaining between them. CDR3 protein: CASSLGLGALEQYF. CDR3 nucleotides: TGTGCCAGCAGCTTAGGTCTGGGGGCCCTCGAGCAGTACTTC. The variable domain in full, completed from reference TRBV7-7 and TRBJ2-7, reads GAGVSQSPRYKVTKRGQDVTLRCDPISSHATLYWYQQALGQGPEFLTYFNYEAQPDKSGLPSDRFSAERPEGSISTLTIQRTEQRDSAMYRCASSLGLGALEQYFGPGTRLTVT.

The chain couples TRBV3-1 (or the pseudogene TRBV3-2) to TRBJ2-2, with D possibly matching TRBD2 (5 bases). Germline CDR1 reads LGHDT; CDR2 reads YNNKEL (reference sequence). Trimming took off 4 bases at V and 6 bases at J, with 18 bases between the two ends. The CDR3 is 16 amino acids. The chain's CDR3 is CASSPYRGRSAGELFF. CDR3 DNA: TGTGCCAGCAGCCCCTACCGGGGTCGTTCTGCCGGGGAGCTGTTTTTT.

This chain uses TRBV11-2 with TRBJ1-5, with TRBD1 identical over 7 bases. The CDR3 runs 16 residues. V was clipped by 5 bases and J by 3 bases; unmatched bases: 10. Germline V CDR1 and CDR2: SGHAT, FQNNGV. The CDR3 bases are TGTGCCAGCAGCGCGCAGACAGGGTATGTCAATCAGCCCCAGCATTTT. Translated: CASSAQTGYVNQPQHF.

The rearrangement links TRBV15 to TRBJ1-5; TRBD1 is a possible D gene (5 bases). The V gene lost 6 bases and the J gene lost 4 bases, with 22 bases spanning the gap. The germline CDR1 and CDR2 sequences are LNHNV and YYDKDF (reference sequence). The CDR3 sequence is 17 residues long. For the CDR3, the DNA is TGTGCCACCAGTCTGATCCGCGGGGCAGCTAGTAATCAGCCCCAGCATTTT. Protein sequence: CATSLIRGAASNQPQHF.

The chain couples TRBV10-3 to TRBJ2-1; D unresolved. V dropped 2 bases and J dropped 6 bases, with 8 bases sitting between them. This CDR3 spans 13 amino acids. Germline V lookup: CDR1 ENHRY, CDR2 SYGVKD. The CDR3 loop is CAISELSGNEQFF. CDR3 DNA sequence: TGTGCCATCAGTGAGCTGTCGGGCAATGAGCAGTTCTTC.

The chain combines TRBV3-1 (or the pseudogene TRBV3-2) with TRBJ2-7; TRBD2 is a possible D gene (6 bases). V was cut by 5 bases and J by 6 bases, with 14 bases left in between. Germline loops: CDR1 LGHDT, CDR2 YNNKEL (reference sequence). The CDR3 loop spans 13 amino acids. The CDR3 sequence: CASSKEGMAEQYF. DNA for the CDR3: TGTGCCAGCAGCAAGGAGGGGATGGCCGAGCAGTACTTC.

This chain joins TRBV7-7 and TRBJ1-1; D uncertain. The ends were cut back, 4 bases at V and 0 bases at J, with 6 bases in the middle. Germline V lookup: CDR1 SSHAT, CDR2 FNYEAQ (reference sequence). This CDR3 has 13 residues. CDR3 amino acids: CASSSKLNTEAFF. The CDR3 DNA reads TGTGCCAGCAGCTCTAAGCTGAACACTGAAGCTTTCTTT.

The chain links TRBV5-1 to TRBJ2-7, with TRBD2 matching over 7 bases. The trim removed 0 bases at V and 2 bases at J, leaving 5 bases unmatched. The CDR3 runs to 15 residues. Germline CDR1 and CDR2: SGHRS and YFSETQ. CDR3 loop: CASSLAGGIAYEQYF. The CDR3 bases are TGCGCCAGCAGCTTGGCCGGGGGGATCGCCTACGAGCAGTACTTC.